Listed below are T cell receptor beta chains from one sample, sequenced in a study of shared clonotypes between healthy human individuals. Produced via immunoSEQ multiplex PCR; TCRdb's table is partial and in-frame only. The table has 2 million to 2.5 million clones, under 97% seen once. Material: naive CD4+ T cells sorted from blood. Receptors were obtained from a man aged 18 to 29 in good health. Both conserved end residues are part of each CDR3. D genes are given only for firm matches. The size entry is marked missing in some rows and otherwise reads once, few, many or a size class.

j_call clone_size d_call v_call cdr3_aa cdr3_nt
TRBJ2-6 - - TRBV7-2 CASSIRTVSGANVLTF TGTGCCAGCAGCATCCGGACCGTTTCTGGGGCCAACGTCCTGACTTTC
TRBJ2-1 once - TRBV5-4 CASSLGSGSAVHEQFF TGTGCCAGCAGCTTGGGGTCGGGATCAGCGGTCCATGAGCAGTTCTTC
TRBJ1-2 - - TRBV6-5 CASSHRAGNYGYTF TGTGCCAGCAGTCACCGGGCCGGGAACTATGGCTACACCTTC
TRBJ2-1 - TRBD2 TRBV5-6 CASSFSGSLANEQFF TGTGCCAGCAGCTTTAGCGGGAGCTTAGCCAATGAGCAGTTCTTC
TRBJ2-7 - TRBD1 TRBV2 CAQRGTGEGEQYF TGTGCCCAAAGAGGGACAGGGGAGGGCGAGCAGTACTTC
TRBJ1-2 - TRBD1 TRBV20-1 CSANTGVGYTF TGCAGTGCTAACACAGGGGTTGGCTACACCTTC
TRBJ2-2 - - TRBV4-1 CASSQPQGKAGELFF TGCGCCAGCAGCCAACCTCAGGGGAAGGCCGGGGAGCTGTTTTTT
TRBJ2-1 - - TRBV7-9 CASSPAPSSARNEQFF TGTGCCAGCAGCCCCGCACCCTCTAGCGCCAGAAATGAGCAGTTCTTC
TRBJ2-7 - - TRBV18 CASSPPEGSSYEQYF TGTGCCAGCTCACCACCCGAGGGGTCCTCCTACGAGCAGTACTTC
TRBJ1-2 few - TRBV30 CAWSPQDGIYGYTF TGTGCCTGGAGTCCTCAGGACGGAATCTATGGCTACACCTTC
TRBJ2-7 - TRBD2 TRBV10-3 CAITSRLAGGSPPYEQYF TGTGCCATCACTAGCCGCCTAGCGGGCGGATCGCCCCCCTACGAGCAGTACTTC
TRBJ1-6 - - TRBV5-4 CASSLGGISSYNSPLHF TGTGCCAGCAGCTTGGGCGGGATAAGCTCCTATAATTCACCCCTCCACTTT
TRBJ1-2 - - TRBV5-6 CASKRTAGPGYTF TGTGCCAGCAAAAGAACGGCAGGGCCCGGCTACACCTTC
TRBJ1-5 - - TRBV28 CASTDGGAGQPQHF TGTGCCAGCACAGACGGGGGAGCAGGTCAGCCCCAGCATTTT
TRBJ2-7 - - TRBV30 CAWRYAGSYEQYF TGTGCCTGGAGGTACGCAGGCTCCTACGAGCAGTACTTC
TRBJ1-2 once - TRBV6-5 CASSYSGGVSPHGYTF TGTGCCAGCAGTTACTCGGGGGGAGTGAGCCCACATGGCTACACCTTC
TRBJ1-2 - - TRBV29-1 CSVVWVSYGYTF TGCAGCGTTGTTTGGGTCAGCTATGGCTACACCTTC
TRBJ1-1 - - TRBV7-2 CASSLGSGAGTEAFF TGTGCCAGCAGCTTAGGCTCTGGGGCCGGCACTGAAGCTTTCTTT
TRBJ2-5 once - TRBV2 CASSGGQQETQYF TGTGCCAGCAGCGGGGGACAGCAAGAGACCCAGTACTTC
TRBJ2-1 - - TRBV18 CASSPPRASNEQFF TGTGCCAGCTCACCACCCAGGGCGTCGAATGAGCAGTTCTTC
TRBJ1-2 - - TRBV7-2 CASSSPWEANYGYTF TGTGCCAGCAGCTCCCCCTGGGAGGCCAACTATGGCTACACCTTC
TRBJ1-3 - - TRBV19 CASSMEGEFGNTIYF TGTGCCAGTAGTATGGAAGGGGAATTTGGAAACACCATATATTTT
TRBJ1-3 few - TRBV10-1 CASSDDRSSGNTIYF TGCGCCAGCAGTGACGACAGAAGCTCTGGAAACACCATATATTTT
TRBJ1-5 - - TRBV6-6 CASSPANQPQHF TGTGCCAGCAGCCCGGCGAATCAGCCCCAGCATTTT
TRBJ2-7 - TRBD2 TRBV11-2 CASSRTSGSYEQYF TGTGCCAGCAGCCGGACTAGCGGCTCCTACGAGCAGTACTTC
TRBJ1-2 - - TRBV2 CASSEGGYGYTF TGTGCCAGCAGTGAAGGGGGCTATGGCTACACCTTC